Shown below are 16 T cell receptor beta chains from a single sample sequenced in a study of tumor-infiltrating lymphocytes in primary liver carcinoma. From approximately 0.5 ug of total RNA, TCR beta-specific cDNA was reverse-transcribed using a constant-region primer. Three-round nested multiplex PCR performed with slightly modified ARM-PCR produced the TCR beta libraries. It was with TRBV1-TRBV30 forward primers and a C-beta reverse primer that the first two PCR rounds were run, at approximately 9 cycles each. TCRdb itself ran the multiplex PCR reads through MiXCR, one entry per CDR3 protein. The top ten hold around 9.5% of the sample, which has about 320,000 distinct CDR3 sequences, approximately 65% seen once. Germline DNA was also extracted, while the blood RNA originated from unsorted whole blood. Sample: peripheral blood. The receptors originated from a man between 40 and 49 years old with primary liver carcinoma and hepatitis B virus infection.

Points on this clonotype: A much larger clone differs by one base, so this may be a read error. J is TRBJ2-7 and V is TRBV6-5; 11 bases line up with TRBD1. Germline-derived CDR1 and CDR2 are MNHEY and SVGAGI. J was trimmed by 3 bases and V by 7 bases; bases with no gene match: 5. This CDR3 comprises 14 residues. CDR3 sequence (DNA): TGTGCCAGCATCCGGGACAGGGGGGTCTACGAGCAGTACTTC. Residues: CASIRDRGVYEQYF.

About this clonotype: A much more abundant neighbour one base away suggests this may be a read error. The J gene is TRBJ1-4, the V gene TRBV6-5; 8 bases line up with TRBD1. Trimming cost V 4 bases and J 11 bases; bases outside gene matches: 12. CDR1 is MNHEY and CDR2 is SVGAGI in the germline V gene. CDR3 length: 15 amino acids. The CDR3 spells CASSCSQGASFKLFF. CDR3 nucleotide sequence: TGTGCCAGCAGTTGCTCCCAGGGGGCCTCTTTTAAACTGTTTTTT.

A note on this clonotype: A junction boundary mismatches the germline segment, possibly from a read error. The V and J genes are TRBV7-8 and TRBJ2-7, with D perhaps TRBD2 (6 bases). Per the germline V gene, CDR1 is SGHVS and CDR2 is FQNEAQ. The CDR3 loop spans 16 amino acids. The CDR3 DNA is TGTGCCAGCAGTCAGAGGAGGGCCCACAGCTCCTACGATCAGTACTTC. Its protein is CASSQRRAHSSYDQYF.

A few counts support this clonotype. V usage is TRBV11-2 and J usage is TRBJ2-3, with no clear D. CDR1 and CDR2 from the germline V gene are SGHAT and FQNNGV. The CDR3 has 14 amino acids. Trimming stripped 1 base from V and 2 bases from J, with 7 bases between. CDR3 region: CASSLGRHTDTQYF. DNA of the CDR3: TGTGCCAGCAGCTTAGGGAGACACACAGATACGCAGTATTTT.

As concerns this clonotype: This may stem from a read error, because a much larger clone lies one nucleotide away. Because the CDR3 is missing its conserved closing phenylalanine or tryptophan, this is likely a read error. The CDR3 bases are TGTGCCAGCAGTCGCTCTACAGGGTACACTGAAGCTTTCTCT. It translates to CASSRSTGYTEAFS. This sequence joins TRBV12-3 or TRBV12-4 and TRBJ1-1; D is perhaps TRBD1 (6 bases). This CDR3 contains 14 residues. The germline V and J ends were trimmed by 5 bases and 3 bases, with 13 bases remaining between them.

This clonotype has ten or more counts. This chain links TRBV29-1 with TRBJ2-1, with 10 bases aligning to TRBD2. The germline V gene has CDR1 SQVTM and CDR2 ANQGSEA. The length of the CDR3 is 15 residues. With 7 bases clipped from V and 5 bases from J, the junction kept 11 bases outside the gene matches. The CDR3 DNA reads as TGCAGCGCCTCCTCAAGCGGGAGGGCCGACAATGAGCAGTTCTTC. Protein sequence: CSASSSGRADNEQFF.

Regarding this clonotype: A much larger clonotype is one base distant, so this may be a read error. The chain is built from TRBV6-1 and TRBJ1-5, with 10 positions matching TRBD1. The CDR3 covers 15 residues. Germline CDR1 MNHNS, CDR2 SASEGT. Trimming removed 7 bases from V and 2 bases from J; junction bases left unmatched: 5. CDR3 DNA sequence: TGTGCCAGCAACACTGGGACAGGGGGCAATCAGCCCCAGCATTTT. This codes for CASNTGTGGNQPQHF.

The rearrangement joins TRBV4-1 to TRBJ2-1, with 12 nucleotides matching TRBD2. The germline gives CDR1 MGHRA, CDR2 YSYEKL. This CDR3 spans 15 amino acids. V lost 5 bases and J lost 8; bases outside the gene matches: 7. CDR3: CASSVGLAGLYEQFF. CDR3 DNA: TGCGCCAGCAGCGTAGGACTAGCGGGGCTCTATGAGCAGTTCTTC.

Comments on this clonotype: The junction shows a germline mismatch at one end, possibly a read error. The chain joins TRBV7-8 to TRBJ2-5; D gene unclear. Germline V gene data show CDR1 as SGHVS and CDR2 as FQNEAQ. CDR3 length equals 11 residues. CDR3 amino acids: CANSREETRYF. The CDR3 DNA reads TGTGCCAACAGCCGCGAAGAGACCCGGTACTTC.

For this clonotype: The junction does not match germline at one end; this may be a read error. The chain joins TRBV30 to TRBJ1-2; tentatively, D is TRBD1 (5 bases). The CDR3 is 15 amino acids. Germline loops: CDR1 GTSNPN, CDR2 SVGIG (reference sequence). CDR3 in amino acids: CSWSAGGIFGYGYTF. Written as DNA, the CDR3 is TGTTCCTGGAGTGCTGGGGGGATCTTTGGTTATGGCTACACCTTC.

About this clonotype: A single base separates this from a much larger clone, so it may be a read error. In DNA, the CDR3 is TGCAGCGTTGAAGAAGGGTCGTCCGAGCAGTACTTC. Its translation is CSVEEGSSEQYF. The gene calls are TRBV29-1 and TRBJ2-7, with D unclear. Germline CDR1 reads SQVTM; CDR2 reads ANQGSEA. The CDR3 covers 12 residues. The V end lost 0 bases, the J end lost 6 bases, and 9 bases lay between the germline ends.

Comments on this clonotype: It is likely a read error, because the conserved phenylalanine at the end of the CDR3 is missing. Here the CDR3 reads CASSLHGGNTDAFY. CDR3 coding DNA: TGTGCCAGTAGCTTACACGGGGGAAACACTGATGCTTTCTAT. The chain employs TRBV11-2 and TRBJ1-1; perhaps TRBD1 as D (5 bases). This CDR3 spans 14 amino acids. CDR1 SGHAT and CDR2 FQNNGV come from the germline V gene.

The V and J genes are TRBV10-3 and TRBJ2-3; tentatively, D is TRBD2 (6 bases). This CDR3 spans 16 amino acids. The germline V gene has CDR1 ENHRY and CDR2 SYGVKD. V lost 0 bases and J lost 5, with 15 bases in between. The CDR3 region is CAISESLRGSGDTQYF. The CDR3 DNA reads TGTGCCATCAGTGAGTCTTTGCGGGGTTCGGGAGATACGCAGTATTTT.

About this clonotype: A much larger clone differs by one base, so this may be a read error. V and J are TRBV5-1 and TRBJ2-7, with D perhaps TRBD1 or TRBD2 (5 bases each). The CDR3 has 13 amino acids. Germline V gives CDR1 SGHRS, CDR2 YFSETQ. The CDR3 sequence: CASNLGRQDPQYF. The CDR3 DNA is TGCGCCAGCAACTTGGGACGGCAGGATCCCCAGTACTTC.

To note about this clonotype: A much larger clone sits a single nucleotide away, making a read error possible. CDR3: CASSPPGTHSEQYF. The CDR3 DNA reads as TGTGCCAGCAGTCCTCCCGGGACACACTCCGAGCAGTACTTC. V usage is TRBV12-3 or TRBV12-4 and J usage is TRBJ2-7, with D perhaps TRBD1 (6 bases). V was cut by 5 bases and J by 6 bases, with 17 bases left in between. This CDR3 region has 14 residues.

Comments on this clonotype: Likely a read error: the CDR3 ends without its conserved phenylalanine or tryptophan. This chain joins TRBV5-6 and TRBJ1-6; the D gene is possibly TRBD1 (6 bases). Looked up from germline, CDR1 is SGHDT and CDR2 is YYEEEE. This CDR3 has 15 residues. V lost 2 bases and J 7 bases, leaving 13 bases between the germline ends. CDR3 coding DNA: TGTGCCAGCAGCTTACAGGGAGTGGCGAATTCACCCCTCCACCTT. Encoded protein: CASSLQGVANSPLHL.